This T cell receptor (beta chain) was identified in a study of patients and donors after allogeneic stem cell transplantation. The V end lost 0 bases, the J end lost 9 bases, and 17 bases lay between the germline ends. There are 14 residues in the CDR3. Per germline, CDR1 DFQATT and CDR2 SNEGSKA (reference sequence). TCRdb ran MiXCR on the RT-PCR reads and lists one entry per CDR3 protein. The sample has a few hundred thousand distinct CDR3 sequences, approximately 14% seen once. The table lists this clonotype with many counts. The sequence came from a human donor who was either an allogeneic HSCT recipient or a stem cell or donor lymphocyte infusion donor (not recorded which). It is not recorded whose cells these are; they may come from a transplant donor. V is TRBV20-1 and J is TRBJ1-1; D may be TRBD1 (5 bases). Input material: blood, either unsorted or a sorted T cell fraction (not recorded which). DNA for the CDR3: TGCAGTGCTAGAGATCCGATCCGGGGGGGAAAAGCTTTCTTT. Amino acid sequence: CSARDPIRGGKAFF.